This T cell receptor (beta chain) derives from a study of T cell repertoires in cytomegalovirus infection. V was cut by 3 bases and J by 2 bases, with 13 bases left in between. Germline CDR1 and CDR2: SGHVS and FNYEAQ. CDR3 size: 15 residues. This clonotype occurred many times. Its antigen is unidentified. Each CDR3 protein is one row after TCRdb ran MiXCR on the reads. This sample carries hundreds of thousands of distinct CDR3 sequences, roughly a third of them seen once, and the ten largest clones take approximately 18%. Sequencing was performed on cultured PBMCs, taken from culture after CMV antigen stimulation. V gene TRBV7-6 combines with J gene TRBJ2-5; the D is unclear. The source is a human donor in good health (CMV status not recorded). Some clones in this sample may be carry-over from other donors' samples. CDR3 DNA sequence: TGTGCCAGCAGCTTTAGGTTTCGTAGGCAAGAGACCCAGTACTTC. Protein product: CASSFRFRRQETQYF.